This entry concerns a single T cell receptor (beta chain). The data are from a study of Ad26.COV2.S vaccination and SARS-CoV-2 variants. The wider study: Ad26.COV2.S was injected intramuscularly once or twice, 56 days apart.

The CDR3 consists of 12 residues. V dropped 3 bases and J dropped 7 bases, with 9 bases sitting between them. Treatment reported: some 20 received Ad26.COV2.S at low or high dose, single or two shots; about five received placebo; per-sample allocation not given. Sampling occurred on day 63 after the first vaccine or placebo injection. Measured with immunoSEQ multiplex PCR; TCRdb has only the in-frame clones, and not every one. The sample records about 440,000 clones, roughly 87% being singletons. The sequence derives from a person aged 18 to 59 who received the Ad26.COV2.S COVID-19 vaccine or a placebo. The rearrangement links TRBV12-3 or TRBV12-4 to TRBJ1-1; no definite D call. The specimen was peripheral blood, collected in a trial of Ad26.COV2.S vaccine versus placebo. CDR3 residues: CASSFLGGEAFF. CDR3 DNA sequence: TGTGCCAGCAGTTTTTTAGGCGGTGAAGCTTTCTTT.